The 15 T cell receptor beta chains below were found in one sample sequenced in a study of OX40 agonist ivuxolimab in advanced cancers. Some clones are missing from TCRdb's copy, which holds only in-frame ones; the method was immunoSEQ multiplex PCR. The profile covers fewer than 85,000 clones, with over 75% appearing a single time and 0.53% taken by the ten largest. The sample consisted of CD4+ or CD8+ T cells sorted from blood, taken in a trial of the OX40 agonist ivuxolimab. The receptors originated from an adult with an advanced solid tumor such as melanoma, head and neck, liver or kidney cancer.

This chain's CDR3 is CASSLGSGEETQYF. In DNA form, the CDR3 reads TGCGCCAGCAGCTTGGGGTCAGGGGAAGAGACCCAGTACTTC. The chain uses TRBV5-1 and TRBJ2-5; D perhaps matches TRBD1 (6 bases). The germline gives CDR1 SGHRS, CDR2 YFSETQ. V was trimmed by 0 bases and J by 3 bases, leaving 9 bases between them. The CDR3 contains 14 residues.

The gene calls are TRBV18 and TRBJ2-2, with D perhaps given as TRBD1 or TRBD2 (5 bases each). This CDR3 comprises 16 residues. CDR1 KGHSH and CDR2 LQKENI come from the germline V gene. V gave up 4 bases and J gave up 3 bases, with 15 bases separating them. CDR3 nucleotides: TGTGCCAGCTCACTCTTACCGGGACGCTACACCGGGGAGCTGTTTTTT. Translating it yields CASSLLPGRYTGELFF.

The genes are TRBV10-2 and TRBJ2-5, with TRBD1 matching 8 bases. Trimming cost V 6 bases and J 4 bases; bases outside gene matches: 7. Germline lookup yields CDR1 WSHSY and CDR2 SAAADI. The CDR3 loop spans 14 amino acids. The CDR3 DNA reads as TGCGCCAGCAGGAAGACAGGGGTAGTAGAGACCCAGTACTTC. Residues: CASRKTGVVETQYF.

The chain is built from TRBV2 and TRBJ2-1; 8 bases line up with TRBD2. Germline V lookup: CDR1 SNHLY, CDR2 FYNNEI. Trimming cost V 2 bases and J 12 bases; bases outside gene matches: 9. This CDR3 region has 14 residues. DNA for the CDR3: TGTGCCAGCAGTGAAAGTGTGGCGGGGGGCTCGCAGTTCTTC. Translation gives CASSESVAGGSQFF.

V usage is TRBV11-2 and J usage is TRBJ1-1; tentative D call: TRBD1 (6 bases). Germline V gene sequence: CDR1 SGHAT, CDR2 FQNNGV. V lost 1 base, J lost 5 bases, and 11 bases lay in between. The CDR3 covers 14 residues. The CDR3 nucleotides read TGTGCCAGCAGCTTAGCTAGGGGGGGGACTGAAGCTTTCTTT. This encodes CASSLARGGTEAFF.

The chain carries TRBV28 and TRBJ1-2; 9 positions match TRBD1. Germline CDR1 is MDHEN and CDR2 is SYDVKM. The CDR3 consists of 16 residues. Trimming took 4 bases from V and 5 from J; bases not matched to a gene: 11. The CDR3 DNA sequence: TGTGCCAGCAGTTCCAACCCGGGACAGGGAATTTATGGCTACACCTTC. Protein sequence: CASSSNPGQGIYGYTF.

The chain carries TRBV5-8 and TRBJ2-5, with D perhaps TRBD2 (5 bases). The CDR3 loop spans 14 amino acids. The V and J ends lost 1 base and 2 bases respectively, with 9 bases between them. Germline values: CDR1 SGHTS, CDR2 YDEGEE. CDR3 DNA: TGTGCCAGCAGCTTGAAACTAGTTCAAGAGACCCAGTACTTC. It yields the protein CASSLKLVQETQYF.

This rearrangement joins TRBV30 to TRBJ1-5; D perhaps matches TRBD1 (5 bases). Germline V gives CDR1 GTSNPN, CDR2 SVGIG (reference sequence). The CDR3 is made up of 14 amino acids. V shed 3 bases and J shed 6 bases, with 15 bases lying between them. The CDR3 reads CAWSPQAGSQPQHF. The CDR3 DNA is TGTGCCTGGAGCCCTCAGGCAGGGAGTCAGCCCCAGCATTTT. Full variable domain (remainder filled in from reference TRBV30 and TRBJ1-5): SQTIHQWPATLVQPVGSPLSLECTVEGTSNPNLYWYRQAAGRGLQLLFYSVGIGQISSEVPQNLSASRPQDRQFILSSKKLLLSDSGFYLCAWSPQAGSQPQHFGDGTRLSIL.

There are a few counts of this clone. The chain has TRBV4-3 and TRBJ1-2, with 10 bases fitting TRBD1. The CDR3 extends over 15 amino acids. The V segment lost 0 bases and the J segment 8 bases; nucleotides outside the gene matches: 6. The germline V gene has CDR1 LGHNA and CDR2 YSLEER. This chain's CDR3 is CASSQEPGQGIGYTF. CDR3 bases: TGCGCCAGCAGCCAAGAACCGGGACAGGGGATCGGCTACACCTTC.

The chain couples TRBV15 to TRBJ2-6; D remains unclear. Germline-derived CDR1 and CDR2 are LNHNV and YYDKDF (reference sequence). V was pared by 1 base and J by 0 bases, with 10 bases between. This CDR3 region has 17 residues. CDR3 region: CATSRVTRSSGANVLTF. The CDR3 nucleotides read TGTGCCACCAGCAGAGTGACGAGGAGCTCTGGGGCCAACGTCCTGACTTTC.

The chain has TRBV7-6 and TRBJ2-1, with D possibly TRBD2 on 5 matching bases. The V end lost 1 base, the J end lost 10 bases, and 17 bases lay between the germline ends. CDR3 length equals 15 residues. Germline-derived CDR1 and CDR2 are SGHVS and FNYEAQ. The CDR3 DNA sequence: TGTGCCAGCAGCTTAGGAACCACTAGTACTGGCGAGCAGTTCTTC. It specifies CASSLGTTSTGEQFF.

This clone has only a few counts. This rearrangement joins TRBV6-1 to TRBJ1-2; no clear D gene. There are 13 residues in the CDR3. Trimming left V 0 bases short and J 8 bases short, with 10 bases between. The V gene's germline CDR1 is MNHNS and CDR2 SASEGT. The CDR3 is CASSEARRGGYTF. Written as DNA, the CDR3 is TGTGCCAGCAGTGAAGCACGCCGTGGGGGCTACACCTTC.

As regards this clone: A read error may account for a junction end that differs from germline. V is TRBV28 and J is TRBJ2-6; D is unclear. The CDR3 runs to 14 residues. Germline V gives CDR1 MDHEN, CDR2 SYDVKM. The chain's CDR3 is CASTLGRGANVLTF. DNA of the CDR3: TGTGCCAGCACTTTAGGGCGGGGGGCCAACGTCCTGACTTTC.

V and J are TRBV6-1 and TRBJ2-1; D is perhaps TRBD1 (6 bases). The CDR3 has 15 residues. With 0 bases removed from V and 2 bases from J, the gap between germline ends came to 8 bases. CDR1 and CDR2 (germline): MNHNS, SASEGT. CDR3 protein: CASSEAGATYNEQFF. As DNA, the CDR3 is TGTGCCAGCAGTGAAGCGGGGGCGACCTACAATGAGCAGTTCTTC.

The rearrangement uses TRBV7-2 and TRBJ2-3, with TRBD1 matching over 8 bases. J lost 4 bases, V lost 5 bases, and 5 bases had no gene match. Germline CDR1 and CDR2: SGHTA and FQGNSA. The CDR3 loop spans 14 amino acids. The CDR3 DNA sequence: TGTGCCAGCAGCCAAGACAGGGGCGCAGATACGCAGTATTTT. It yields the protein CASSQDRGADTQYF. The whole variable domain, filled in from reference TRBV7-2 and TRBJ2-3, reads GAGVSQSPSNKVTEKGKDVELRCDPISGHTALYWYRQSLGQGLEFLIYFQGNSAPDKSGLPSDRFSAERTGGSVSTLTIQRTQQEDSAVYLCASSQDRGADTQYFGPGTRLTVL.